Listed below are T cell receptor beta chains from one sample, sequenced in a study of shared clonotypes between healthy human individuals. The repertoire was sequenced with immunoSEQ multiplex PCR; TCRdb's copy has only in-frame clones and lacks some. The data show 2,500,000 or so clones, roughly 90% seen once. Sequencing was done on a sample of naive CD4+ T cells from PBMCs. The origin of the receptors is a man between 18 and 35 years old in good health. Some clones in this sample may be carry-over from other donors' samples. Both conserved end residues are part of each CDR3. The D gene is left open where the match is weak. Clone size appears in some rows only: once, few, many, or a class for an expanded clone.

d_call,clone_size,j_call,v_call,cdr3_aa,cdr3_nt
NA,NA,TRBJ2-3,TRBV6-4,CASSVGQTDTQYF,TGTGCCAGCAGCGTTGGGCAGACAGATACGCAGTATTTT
NA,NA,TRBJ2-7,TRBV28,CASSLVGNRIEQYF,TGTGCCAGCAGTTTGGTAGGGAACCGTATCGAGCAGTACTTC
NA,few,TRBJ1-1,TRBV19,CASSIAPGVLNTEAFF,TGTGCCAGTAGTATAGCTCCGGGTGTTTTGAACACTGAAGCTTTCTTT
NA,NA,TRBJ1-1,TRBV4-2,CASSRLHFRDRTEAFF,TGTGCCAGCAGCCGCCTTCACTTCAGGGACCGAACTGAAGCTTTCTTT
NA,NA,TRBJ2-3,TRBV18,CASSFTREDTQYF,TGTGCCAGCTCATTTACTAGGGAAGATACGCAGTATTTT
NA,NA,TRBJ2-1,TRBV28,CASSQPGRPDAGQFF,TGTGCCAGCAGCCAACCGGGACGCCCCGACGCCGGGCAGTTCTTC
TRBD2,few,TRBJ2-3,TRBV4-3,CASSQATSGGQDTQYF,TGCGCCAGCAGCCAAGCGACTAGCGGGGGGCAAGATACGCAGTATTTT
NA,NA,TRBJ2-7,TRBV5-1,CASSLVVDGSYEQYF,TGCGCCAGCAGCTTGGTCGTTGACGGCTCCTACGAGCAGTACTTC
TRBD1,once,TRBJ1-5,TRBV2,CASRDGDSRGNQPQHF,TGTGCCAGCAGGGACGGGGACAGCAGGGGCAATCAGCCCCAGCATTTT
NA,NA,TRBJ2-2,TRBV7-6,CASSPRLGELFF,TGTGCCAGCAGCCCCAGGCTCGGGGAGCTGTTTTTT
TRBD2,NA,TRBJ2-1,TRBV4-3,CASSIVAGVSLNEQFF,TGCGCCAGCAGTATAGTAGCGGGAGTGTCCCTTAATGAGCAGTTCTTC
NA,NA,TRBJ1-2,TRBV5-4,CASSFDRSYGYTF,TGTGCCAGCAGCTTTGACAGGAGCTATGGCTACACCTTC
NA,NA,TRBJ2-1,TRBV30,CAWSLGQGGSNEQFF,TGTGCCTGGAGTCTAGGGCAGGGGGGTTCGAATGAGCAGTTCTTC
NA,NA,TRBJ2-7,TRBV7-9,CASSPGLFSYEQYF,TGTGCCAGCAGCCCTGGACTTTTTTCCTACGAGCAGTACTTC
NA,NA,TRBJ2-5,TRBV5-4,CASSLRGKETQYF,TGTGCCAGCAGCCTCCGGGGGAAAGAGACCCAGTACTTC
TRBD1,NA,TRBJ2-1,TRBV11-3,CASSLGQSSGEQFF,TGTGCCAGCAGTTTGGGACAGTCCTCTGGGGAGCAGTTCTTC
TRBD2,NA,TRBJ2-1,TRBV14,CASSPHSGRGYEQFF,TGTGCCAGCAGCCCCCATAGCGGGAGAGGCTATGAGCAGTTCTTC
NA,NA,TRBJ2-7,TRBV18,CASSPGGYEQYF,TGTGCCAGCTCACCAGGAGGGTACGAGCAGTACTTC
NA,NA,TRBJ1-1,TRBV19,CASSILQNTEAFF,TGTGCCAGTAGTATCTTACAGAACACTGAAGCTTTCTTT
NA,NA,TRBJ1-2,TRBV5-4,CASSLGGSGYTF,TGTGCCAGCAGCTTGGGGGGGTCTGGCTACACCTTC
NA,NA,TRBJ2-5,TRBV19,CASSIGQLGETQYF,TGTGCCAGTAGTATCGGACAGCTGGGAGAGACCCAGTACTTC
NA,once,TRBJ1-1,TRBV5-1,CASSLVPPGFGTTEAFF,TGCGCCAGCAGCTTGGTCCCCCCCGGGTTCGGAACAACTGAAGCTTTCTTT
TRBD2,NA,TRBJ2-7,TRBV28,CASSFRAYPGGGSYEQYF,TGTGCCAGCAGTTTCCGAGCCTACCCGGGAGGAGGATCCTACGAGCAGTACTTC
NA,NA,TRBJ1-2,TRBV7-2,CASRVGTTVPGGYGYTF,TGTGCCAGCAGGGTCGGGACAACCGTACCTGGGGGCTATGGCTACACCTTC
NA,NA,TRBJ2-5,TRBV9,CASSVVAQETQYF,TGTGCCAGCAGCGTAGTAGCGCAAGAGACCCAGTACTTC
TRBD1,NA,TRBJ1-4,TRBV10-2,CASSGSGTETINEKLFF,TGCGCCAGCAGTGGTTCCGGGACAGAAACAATAAATGAAAAACTGTTTTTT
NA,NA,TRBJ1-4,TRBV28,CASSRGGEVEKLFF,TGTGCCAGCAGTCGGGGGGGCGAGGTTGAAAAACTGTTTTTT
TRBD1,NA,TRBJ1-2,TRBV2,CASKQGQGDYTF,TGTGCCAGCAAACAAGGACAGGGTGACTACACCTTC
NA,NA,TRBJ1-4,TRBV6-5,CASSRIAGNEKLFF,TGTGCCAGCAGTCGAATTGCAGGGAACGAAAAACTGTTTTTT
NA,NA,TRBJ2-7,TRBV28,CASSPTPGTQGGSSYEQYF,TGTGCCAGCAGTCCAACCCCCGGGACTCAAGGGGGGAGCTCCTACGAGCAGTACTTC
TRBD2,NA,TRBJ2-1,TRBV6-1,CASTLLAGYYNEQFF,TGTGCCAGCACTCTACTAGCGGGCTACTACAATGAGCAGTTCTTC
NA,NA,TRBJ2-5,TRBV28,CASEGRTQETQYF,TGTGCCAGCGAAGGACGGACTCAAGAGACCCAGTACTTC
TRBD2,NA,TRBJ2-2,TRBV5-1,CASTPLAGDPTGELFF,TGCGCCAGCACCCCACTAGCGGGAGACCCCACCGGGGAGCTGTTTTTT